The 17 T cell receptor beta chains reported below all come from one sample, sequenced in a study of T cell changes during pregnancy in multiple sclerosis. Some clones are missing from TCRdb's copy, which holds only in-frame ones; the method was immunoSEQ multiplex PCR. The table has about 58,000 clones, roughly nine tenths seen once. Material: CD4+ T cells from peripheral blood mononuclear cells, obtained after pregnancy. These receptors came from a female donor in good health, enrolled as a control in a pregnancy study.

The rearrangement joins TRBV21-1 to TRBJ1-6; the table calls TRBD1, which could not be checked here. TRBV21-1 is a listed pseudogene. CDR3 length: 16 amino acids. The CDR3 loop reads CASSKADSLGDSPLHF. DNA of the CDR3: TGTGCCAGCAGCAAAGCAGACAGCCTAGGGGATTCACCCCTCCACTTT.

This clone was counted between two and nine times. The CDR3 nucleotides read TGTGCCTGGGGGACAGGGAGGGCGACTGAAGCTTTCTTT. Its protein is CAWGTGRATEAFF. This chain uses TRBV30 with TRBJ1-1, with TRBD1 identical over 9 bases. The CDR3 is 13 residues long. The V and J ends lost 5 bases and 5 bases, in that order; junction bases with no gene match: 6. CDR1 is GTSNPN and CDR2 is SVGIG in the germline V gene (reference sequence).

The chain links TRBV19 to TRBJ1-6; D is uncertain. The CDR3 covers 14 residues. V shed 2 bases and J shed 14 bases, with 16 bases lying between them. CDR1 and CDR2 (germline): LNHDA, SQIVND (reference sequence). The CDR3 DNA reads as TGTGCCAGTAGTATAAGGGAGAAAGGTATAACCCTCCACTTT. It specifies CASSIREKGITLHF.

This clone has a count of ten or more. The chain recombines TRBV5-1 with TRBJ1-1, with D unresolved. With 1 base removed from V and 7 bases from J, the gap between germline ends came to 14 bases. The CDR3 loop spans 14 amino acids. Germline V gene data show CDR1 as SGHRS and CDR2 as YFSETQ. The CDR3, as DNA: TGCGCCAGCAGCTTGAGTACCCCCCGGGGTGAAGCTTTCTTT. Translated, it gives CASSLSTPRGEAFF. Combining the CDR3 with reference TRBV5-1 and TRBJ1-1 gives the whole variable domain KAGVTQTPRYLIKTRGQQVTLSCSPISGHRSVSWYQQTPGQGLQFLFEYFSETQRNKGNFPGRFSGRQFSNSRSEMNVSTLELGDSALYLCASSLSTPRGEAFFGQGTRLTVV.

This clone was counted once. V is TRBV9 and J is TRBJ2-3; the D is unclear. The CDR3 has 15 amino acids. V gave up 0 bases and J gave up 2 bases, with 10 bases separating them. Germline CDR1 is SGDLS and CDR2 is YYNGEE. As DNA, the CDR3 is TGTGCCAGCAGCGTAGTCCCCCAGAACACAGATACGCAGTATTTT. Residues: CASSVVPQNTDTQYF.

The V gene is TRBV4-3, the J gene TRBJ1-4; no reliable D call. This CDR3 comprises 16 residues. The germline CDR1 and CDR2 sequences are LGHNA and YSLEER. The V end lost 0 bases, the J end lost 1 base, and 9 bases lay between the germline ends. CDR3 nucleotide sequence: TGCGCCAGCAGCCAAGAAGAATTCGGAACTAATGAAAAACTGTTTTTT. It encodes CASSQEEFGTNEKLFF.

The V and J genes are TRBV19 and TRBJ1-2, with D uncertain. This CDR3 region has 14 residues. Germline lookup yields CDR1 LNHDA and CDR2 SQIVND (reference sequence). V was pared by 2 bases and J by 4 bases, with 11 bases between. The CDR3 is CASSIKSLGYGYTF. In DNA form, the CDR3 reads TGTGCCAGTAGTATAAAAAGCCTCGGCTATGGCTACACCTTC.

The chain employs TRBV6-1 and TRBJ2-5; possible D gene TRBD1, 6 bases. Per germline, CDR1 MNHNS and CDR2 SASEGT. Trimming took off 6 bases at V and 4 bases at J, with 12 bases between the two ends. CDR3 length equals 13 residues. CDR3 coding DNA: TGTGCCAGCAGAACCACAGGGTCAGAGACCCAGTACTTC. This translates into CASRTTGSETQYF.

The gene calls are TRBV11-2 and TRBJ2-1, with 10 bases identical to TRBD1. The CDR3 runs 16 residues. With V trimmed by 1 base and J by 6 bases, 6 bases remained unmatched. Germline V lookup: CDR1 SGHAT, CDR2 FQNNGV. The CDR3 loop reads CASSLVRDRGINEQFF. The CDR3 nucleotides are TGTGCCAGCAGCTTAGTCCGGGACAGGGGTATCAATGAGCAGTTCTTC.

The chain couples TRBV5-8 to TRBJ2-5; 10 nucleotides match TRBD1. Germline assignment: CDR1 SGHTS and CDR2 YDEGEE. Trimming at V came to 4 bases and at J to 6 bases, leaving 18 bases not matched to a gene. CDR3 size: 18 residues. CDR3 coding DNA: TGTGCCAGCAGCCGGACAGGGGGTTTTTTACGGGCCCACCAGACCCAGTACTTC. Translation: CASSRTGGFLRAHQTQYF.

Comments on this clone: The DNA is left out, because the CDR3 cannot be placed on it with certainty; the CDR3 is given as TCRdb lists it. J is TRBJ1-2 and V is TRBV12-1; the D call of TRBD1 is as the table states it, not checked on the DNA. TRBV12-1 is a listed pseudogene. Counting both end residues, the CDR3 totals 15 amino acids. The chain's CDR3 is CASSWGTGALGGYTF.

The genes are TRBV6-5 and TRBJ1-2; 9 positions agree with TRBD1. The CDR3 covers 13 residues. Germline CDR1 and CDR2: MNHEY and SVGAGI. V was clipped by 4 bases and J by 3 bases; unmatched bases: 0. CDR3 nucleotide sequence: TGTGCCAGCAGTTGGACAGGGGACTATGGCTACACCTTC. This encodes CASSWTGDYGYTF.

The chain combines TRBV6-1 with TRBJ1-1; a possible D gene is TRBD1 (6 bases). This CDR3 contains 15 residues. Germline CDR1 MNHNS, CDR2 SASEGT. V gave up 7 bases and J gave up 2 bases, with 17 bases separating them. As DNA, the CDR3 is TGTGCCAGCAAAAAGGTGGGGGCCGTTAACACTGAAGCTTTCTTT. It specifies CASKKVGAVNTEAFF.

The J gene is TRBJ2-3, the V gene TRBV5-3; D is ambiguous. TRBV5-3 is identified as an open reading frame with a role that is uncertain. Trimming removed 4 bases at V and 8 bases at J, with 8 bases between. This CDR3 has 11 residues. For the CDR3, the DNA is TGTGCCAGAAGCCAGTTTGGTACGCAGTATTTT. It is translated as CARSQFGTQYF.

The chain carries TRBV5-1 and TRBJ2-2; TRBD1 matches 12 bases. The CDR3 has 16 amino acids. The germline CDR1 and CDR2 sequences are SGHRS and YFSETQ. The trim removed 4 bases at V and 10 bases at J, leaving 11 bases unmatched. In nucleotides, the CDR3 is TGCGCCAGCAGCACCAATCCGGGACAGGGGGCAGCGGAGCTGTTTTTT. Residues: CASSTNPGQGAAELFF.

The V gene is TRBV7-7, the J gene TRBJ2-5; TRBD1 might be the D (7 bases). Germline V gene data show CDR1 as SSHAT and CDR2 as FNYEAQ (reference sequence). V was cut by 5 bases and J by 5 bases, with 15 bases left in between. The CDR3 is made up of 14 amino acids. This chain's CDR3 is CASSRGGGKETQYF. The CDR3 DNA follows: TGTGCCAGCAGCCGTGGAGGGGGCAAGGAGACCCAGTACTTC. Full variable domain (rest looked up from reference TRBV7-7 and TRBJ2-5): GAGVSQSPRYKVTKRGQDVTLRCDPISSHATLYWYQQALGQGPEFLTYFNYEAQPDKSGLPSDRFSAERPEGSISTLTIQRTEQRDSAMYRCASSRGGGKETQYFGPGTRLLVL.

The chain joins TRBV6-5 to TRBJ1-6; TRBD1 might be the D (5 bases). The CDR3 length is 12 residues. The V gene's germline CDR1 is MNHEY and CDR2 SVGAGI. V dropped 5 bases and J dropped 14 bases, with 13 bases sitting between them. CDR3 bases: TGTGCCAGCAGTCCTCAGGGTCGGTCCCTCCACTTT. Encoded protein: CASSPQGRSLHF.